Described below is a single T cell receptor (beta chain) sequence and its context. Method: immunoSEQ multiplex PCR; TCRdb's copy keeps in-frame clones and lacks some. The sample contains over 200,000 clones, 85% of which appear only once. CDR1 MNHNS and CDR2 SASEGT come from the germline V gene. The V end was cut by 2 bases, the J end by 6 bases, with 14 bases between. The CDR3 length is 15 residues. This sample was included in a study of blood T cell repertoires in COVID-19. About the study: T cells, B-cell-depleted T cells, or PBMCs provided the cDNA or gDNA that served as material.

Sequencing was carried out using PBMCs or T cells enriched from blood (not recorded which). The chain combines TRBV6-1 with TRBJ2-1; D gene uncertain. The source is a man aged 40-55 years who had recovered from COVID-19. CDR3 sequence (DNA): TGTGCCAGCAGTGAAAGCATCACCTTCGGCAATGAGCAGTTCTTC. Its protein is CASSESITFGNEQFF.